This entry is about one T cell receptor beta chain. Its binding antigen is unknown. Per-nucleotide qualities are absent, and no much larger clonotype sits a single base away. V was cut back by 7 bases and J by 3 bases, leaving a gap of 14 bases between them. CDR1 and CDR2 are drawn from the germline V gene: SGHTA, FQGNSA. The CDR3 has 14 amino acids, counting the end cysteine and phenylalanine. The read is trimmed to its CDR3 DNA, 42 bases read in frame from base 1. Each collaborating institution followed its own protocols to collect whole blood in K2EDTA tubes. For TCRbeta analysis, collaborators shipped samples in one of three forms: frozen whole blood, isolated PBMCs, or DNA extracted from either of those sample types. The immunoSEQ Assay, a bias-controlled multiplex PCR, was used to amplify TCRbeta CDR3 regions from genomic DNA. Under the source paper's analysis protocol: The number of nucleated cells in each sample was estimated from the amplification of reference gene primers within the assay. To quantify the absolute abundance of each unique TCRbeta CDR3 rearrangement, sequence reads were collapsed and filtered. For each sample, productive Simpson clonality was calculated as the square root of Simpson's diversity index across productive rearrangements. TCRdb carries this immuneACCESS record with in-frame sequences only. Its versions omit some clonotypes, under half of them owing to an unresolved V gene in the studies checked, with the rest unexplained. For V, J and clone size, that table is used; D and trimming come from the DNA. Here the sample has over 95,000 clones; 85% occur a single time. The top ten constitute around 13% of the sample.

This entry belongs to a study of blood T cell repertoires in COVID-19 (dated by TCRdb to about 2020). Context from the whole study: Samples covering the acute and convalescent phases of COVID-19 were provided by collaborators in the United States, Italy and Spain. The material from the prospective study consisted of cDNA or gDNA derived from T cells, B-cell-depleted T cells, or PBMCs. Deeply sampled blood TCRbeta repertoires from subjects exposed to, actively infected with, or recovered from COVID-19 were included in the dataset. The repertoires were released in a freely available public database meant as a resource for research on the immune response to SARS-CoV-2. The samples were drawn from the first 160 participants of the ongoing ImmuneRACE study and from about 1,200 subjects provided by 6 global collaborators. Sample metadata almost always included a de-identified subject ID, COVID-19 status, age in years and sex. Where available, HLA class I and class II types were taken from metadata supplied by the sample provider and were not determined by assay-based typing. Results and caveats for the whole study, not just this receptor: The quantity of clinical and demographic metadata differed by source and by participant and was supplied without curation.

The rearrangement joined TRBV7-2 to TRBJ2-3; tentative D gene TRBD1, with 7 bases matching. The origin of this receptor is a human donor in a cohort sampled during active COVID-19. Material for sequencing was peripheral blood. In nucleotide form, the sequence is TGTGCCAGCAATGCGGGGACAGCTACAGATACGCAGTATTTT. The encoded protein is CASNAGTATDTQYF.